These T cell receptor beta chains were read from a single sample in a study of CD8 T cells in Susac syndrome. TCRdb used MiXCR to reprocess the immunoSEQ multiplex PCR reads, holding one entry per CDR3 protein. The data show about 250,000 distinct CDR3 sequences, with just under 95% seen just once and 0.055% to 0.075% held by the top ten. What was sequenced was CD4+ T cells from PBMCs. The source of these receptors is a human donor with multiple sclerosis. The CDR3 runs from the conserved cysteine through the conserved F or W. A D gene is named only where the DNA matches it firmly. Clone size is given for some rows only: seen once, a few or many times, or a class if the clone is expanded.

TGTGCCAGCAGCCAATTGGGAGATACGCAGTATTTT	CASSQLGDTQYF	.	TRBV3-1	TRBJ2-3	.
TGTGCCAGCAGTCCCCGGGACAGAGATACCCGGATCTCTGGGGCCAACGTCCTGACTTTC	CASSPRDRDTRISGANVLTF	.	TRBV6-1	TRBJ2-6	TRBD1
TGTGCCAGCAGCTTAGTTCCAGGGTCAACCACAGATACGCAGTATTTT	CASSLVPGSTTDTQYF	once	TRBV11-3	TRBJ2-3	.
TGTGCCAGCAGCACCGGACTAGGATACGAGCAGTACTTC	CASSTGLGYEQYF	.	TRBV5-6	TRBJ2-7	TRBD2
TGCAGCGTTGACGTAGGAGTCTCTGGAAACACCATATATTTT	CSVDVGVSGNTIYF	.	TRBV29-1	TRBJ1-3	.
TGTGCCAACCTTAACGCGGGAGTAGGCACAGATACGCAGTATTTT	CANLNAGVGTDTQYF	.	TRBV7-3	TRBJ2-3	TRBD2
TGTGCCAGCAGCCCTGCTGGAGGGAACACTGAAGCTTTCTTT	CASSPAGGNTEAFF	.	TRBV7-3	TRBJ1-1	.
TGCAGTGCTAGTGCCGTCCGGCAGCCCCAGCATTTT	CSASAVRQPQHF	.	TRBV20-1	TRBJ1-5	.
TGTGCCAGCAGTGAGCGGGTAAACACCGGGGAGCTGTTTTTT	CASSERVNTGELFF	few	TRBV6-1	TRBJ2-2	.
TGTGCCACCAGCGGGTGGGGTTATGGGAACACTGAAGCTTTCTTT	CATSGWGYGNTEAFF	.	TRBV15	TRBJ1-1	.